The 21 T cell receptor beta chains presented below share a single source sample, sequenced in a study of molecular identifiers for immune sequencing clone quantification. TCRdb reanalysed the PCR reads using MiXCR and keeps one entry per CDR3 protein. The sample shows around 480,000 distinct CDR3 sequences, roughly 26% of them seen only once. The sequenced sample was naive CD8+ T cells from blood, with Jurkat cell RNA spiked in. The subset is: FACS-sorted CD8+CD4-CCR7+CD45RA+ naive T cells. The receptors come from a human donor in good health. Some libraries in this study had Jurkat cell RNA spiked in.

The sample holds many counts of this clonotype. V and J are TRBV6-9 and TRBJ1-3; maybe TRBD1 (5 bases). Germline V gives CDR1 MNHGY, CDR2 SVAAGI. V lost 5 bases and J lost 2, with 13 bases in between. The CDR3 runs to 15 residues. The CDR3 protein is CASSQTGPPGNTIYF. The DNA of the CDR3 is TGTGCCAGCAGTCAAACAGGCCCCCCTGGAAACACCATATATTTT.

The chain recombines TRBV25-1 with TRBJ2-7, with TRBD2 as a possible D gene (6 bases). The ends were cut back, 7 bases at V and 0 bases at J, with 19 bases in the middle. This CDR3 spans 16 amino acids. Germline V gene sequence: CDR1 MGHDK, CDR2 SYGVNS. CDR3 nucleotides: TGTGCCAGCACTAGAACTGGAGGGGAGCACTCCTACGAGCAGTACTTC. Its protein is CASTRTGGEHSYEQYF.

Here the CDR3 reads CAAGGTEVYEQYF. CDR3 nucleotide sequence: TGTGCCGCCGGTGGGACGGAAGTCTACGAGCAGTACTTC. This chain links TRBV6-5 with TRBJ2-7; D could derive from TRBD1 or TRBD2 (5 bases each). Trimming left V 11 bases short and J 3 bases short, with 17 bases between. The CDR3 consists of 13 residues. The germline gives CDR1 MNHEY, CDR2 SVGAGI.

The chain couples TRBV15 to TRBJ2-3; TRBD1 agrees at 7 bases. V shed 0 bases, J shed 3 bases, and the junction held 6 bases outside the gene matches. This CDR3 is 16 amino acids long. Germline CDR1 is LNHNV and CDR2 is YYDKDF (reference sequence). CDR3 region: CATSRDLGRGTDTQYF. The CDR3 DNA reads TGTGCCACCAGCAGAGATCTCGGCAGGGGGACAGATACGCAGTATTTT.

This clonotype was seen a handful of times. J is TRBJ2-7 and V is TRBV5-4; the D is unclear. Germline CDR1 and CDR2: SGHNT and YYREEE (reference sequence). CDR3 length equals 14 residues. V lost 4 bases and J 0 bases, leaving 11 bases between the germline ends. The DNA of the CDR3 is TGTGCCAGCAGCCCAGGCCACGACTCCTACGAGCAGTACTTC. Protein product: CASSPGHDSYEQYF.

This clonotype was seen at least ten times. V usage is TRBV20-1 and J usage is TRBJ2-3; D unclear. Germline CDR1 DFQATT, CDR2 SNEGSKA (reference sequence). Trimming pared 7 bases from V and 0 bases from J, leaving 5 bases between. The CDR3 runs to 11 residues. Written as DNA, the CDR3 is TGCAGTGAGGGAAGCACAGATACGCAGTATTTT. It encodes CSEGSTDTQYF.

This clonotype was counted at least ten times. The CDR3 DNA reads as TGCGCCAGCAGCCCCGGCAGGACAGGACTAGCGGGGACTAGCACAGATACGCAGTATTTT. Amino acid sequence: CASSPGRTGLAGTSTDTQYF. V usage is TRBV4-3 and J usage is TRBJ2-3; TRBD2 matches at 12 bases. J lost 0 bases, V lost 4 bases, and 14 bases had no gene match. CDR3 length: 20 amino acids. Per germline, CDR1 LGHNA and CDR2 YSLEER.

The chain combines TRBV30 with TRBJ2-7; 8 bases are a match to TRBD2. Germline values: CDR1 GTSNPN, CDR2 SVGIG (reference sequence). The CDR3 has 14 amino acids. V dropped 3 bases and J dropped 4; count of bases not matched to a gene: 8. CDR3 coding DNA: TGTGCCTGGAGAATGCGGGGGGTTAGGTACGAGCAGTACTTC. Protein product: CAWRMRGVRYEQYF.

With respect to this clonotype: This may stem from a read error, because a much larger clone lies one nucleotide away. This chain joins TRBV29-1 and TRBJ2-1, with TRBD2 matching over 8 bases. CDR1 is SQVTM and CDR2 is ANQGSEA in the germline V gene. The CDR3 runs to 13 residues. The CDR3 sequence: CGVISGIKNEQFF. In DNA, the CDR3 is TGCGGCGTTATTAGCGGGATTAAAAATGAGCAGTTCTTC.

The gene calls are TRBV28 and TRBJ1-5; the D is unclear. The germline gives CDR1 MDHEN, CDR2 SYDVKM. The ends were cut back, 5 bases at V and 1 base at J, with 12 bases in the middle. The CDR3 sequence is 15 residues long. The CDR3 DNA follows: TGTGCCAGCAGTCTCAGAGTAATGAGCAATCAGCCCCAGCATTTT. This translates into CASSLRVMSNQPQHF. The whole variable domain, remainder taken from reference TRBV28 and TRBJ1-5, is DVKVTQSSRYLVKRTGEKVFLECVQDMDHENMFWYRQDPGLGLRLIYFSYDVKMKEKGDIPEGYSVSREKKERFSLILESASTNQTSMYLCASSLRVMSNQPQHFGDGTRLSIL.

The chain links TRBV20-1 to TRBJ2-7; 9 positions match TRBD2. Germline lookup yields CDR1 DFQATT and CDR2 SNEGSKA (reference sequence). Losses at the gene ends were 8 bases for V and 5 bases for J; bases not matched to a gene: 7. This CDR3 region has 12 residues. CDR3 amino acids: CSTQGLAHEQYF. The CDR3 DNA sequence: TGCAGTACTCAGGGACTAGCCCACGAGCAGTACTTC.

The CDR3 DNA reads TGTGCCAGCAGCGTACCCAGGGGCGGCAGCAATCAGCCCCAGCATTTT. It translates to CASSVPRGGSNQPQHF. The gene calls are TRBV9 and TRBJ1-5, with a weak D call TRBD1 (6 bases). The germline gives CDR1 SGDLS, CDR2 YYNGEE. Between the trimmed V and J ends, which lost 1 base and 1 base, there was a span of 12 bases. The CDR3 length is 16 residues.

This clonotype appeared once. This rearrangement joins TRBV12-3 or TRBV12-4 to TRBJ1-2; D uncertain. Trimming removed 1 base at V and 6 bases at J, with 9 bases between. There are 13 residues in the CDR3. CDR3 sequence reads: CASSLEAVNGYTF. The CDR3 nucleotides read TGTGCCAGCAGTTTAGAAGCAGTAAATGGCTACACCTTC.

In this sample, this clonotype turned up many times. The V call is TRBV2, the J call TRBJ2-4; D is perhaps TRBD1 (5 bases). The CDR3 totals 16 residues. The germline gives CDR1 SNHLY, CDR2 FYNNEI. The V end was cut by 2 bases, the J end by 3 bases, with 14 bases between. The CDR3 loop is CASSELGALVKNIQYF. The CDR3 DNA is TGTGCCAGCAGTGAATTAGGGGCGTTGGTCAAAAACATTCAGTACTTC.

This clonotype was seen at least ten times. Written as DNA, the CDR3 is TGTGCCAGCAGTCCCGTGACAGTCTCTGGGGCCAACGTCCTGACTTTC. Protein sequence: CASSPVTVSGANVLTF. The rearrangement joins TRBV27 to TRBJ2-6; D possibly corresponds to TRBD1 (5 bases). The CDR3 is 16 amino acids. Germline CDR1 and CDR2: MNHEY and SMNVEV (reference sequence). Trimming removed 5 bases from V and 0 bases from J, with 11 bases in between. Variable domain in full (rest from reference TRBV27 and TRBJ2-6): EAQVTQNPRYLITVTGKKLTVTCSQNMNHEYMSWYRQDPGLGLRQIYYSMNVEVTDKGDVPEGYKVSRKEKRNFPLILESPSPNQTSLYFCASSPVTVSGANVLTFGAGSRLTVL.

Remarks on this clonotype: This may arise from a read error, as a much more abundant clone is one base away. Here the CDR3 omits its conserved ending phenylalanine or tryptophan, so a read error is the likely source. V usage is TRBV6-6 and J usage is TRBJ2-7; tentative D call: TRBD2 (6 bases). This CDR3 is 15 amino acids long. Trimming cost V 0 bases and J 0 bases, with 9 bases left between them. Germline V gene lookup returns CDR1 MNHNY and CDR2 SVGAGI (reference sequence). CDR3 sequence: CASSYSPGSSYEQYS. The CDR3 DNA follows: TGTGCCAGCAGTTACTCTCCCGGGAGCTCCTACGAGCAGTACTCC.

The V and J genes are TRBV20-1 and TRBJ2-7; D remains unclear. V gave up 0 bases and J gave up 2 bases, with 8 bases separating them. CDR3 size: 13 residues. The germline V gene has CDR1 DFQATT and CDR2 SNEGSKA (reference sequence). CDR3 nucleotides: TGCAGTGCTAGAGACGATTACCCCTACGAGCAGTACTTC. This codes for CSARDDYPYEQYF.

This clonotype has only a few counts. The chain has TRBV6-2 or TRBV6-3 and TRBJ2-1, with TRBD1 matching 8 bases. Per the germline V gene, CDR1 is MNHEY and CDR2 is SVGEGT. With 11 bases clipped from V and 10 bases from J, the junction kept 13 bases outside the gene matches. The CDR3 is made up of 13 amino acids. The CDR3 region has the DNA TGTGCCTCCAGGGGGCATTCTCCCAACGAGCAGTTCTTC. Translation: CASRGHSPNEQFF.

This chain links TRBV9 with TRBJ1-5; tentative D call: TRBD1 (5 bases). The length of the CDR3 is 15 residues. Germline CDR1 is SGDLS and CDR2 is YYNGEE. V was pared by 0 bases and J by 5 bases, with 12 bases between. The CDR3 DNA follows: TGTGCCAGCAGCGTAGGGGGGGTCTCATATCAGCCCCAGCATTTT. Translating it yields CASSVGGVSYQPQHF.

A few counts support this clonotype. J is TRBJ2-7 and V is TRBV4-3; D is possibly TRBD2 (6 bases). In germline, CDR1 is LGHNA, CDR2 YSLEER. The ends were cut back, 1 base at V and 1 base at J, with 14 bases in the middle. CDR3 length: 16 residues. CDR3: CASSQGVWGESYEQYF. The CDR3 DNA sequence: TGCGCCAGCAGCCAAGGAGTTTGGGGGGAATCCTACGAGCAGTACTTC.

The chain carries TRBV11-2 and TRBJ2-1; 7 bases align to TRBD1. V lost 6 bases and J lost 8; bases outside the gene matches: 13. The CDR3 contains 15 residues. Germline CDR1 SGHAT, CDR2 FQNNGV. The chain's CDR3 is CASRLDRERIYEQFF. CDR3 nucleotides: TGTGCCAGCAGACTAGACAGGGAACGAATCTATGAGCAGTTCTTC. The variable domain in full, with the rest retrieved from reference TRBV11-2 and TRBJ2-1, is EAGVAQSPRYKIIEKRQSVAFWCNPISGHATLYWYQQILGQGPKLLIQFQNNGVVDDSQLPKDRFSAERLKGVDSTLKIQPAKLEDSAVYLCASRLDRERIYEQFFGPGTRLTVL.